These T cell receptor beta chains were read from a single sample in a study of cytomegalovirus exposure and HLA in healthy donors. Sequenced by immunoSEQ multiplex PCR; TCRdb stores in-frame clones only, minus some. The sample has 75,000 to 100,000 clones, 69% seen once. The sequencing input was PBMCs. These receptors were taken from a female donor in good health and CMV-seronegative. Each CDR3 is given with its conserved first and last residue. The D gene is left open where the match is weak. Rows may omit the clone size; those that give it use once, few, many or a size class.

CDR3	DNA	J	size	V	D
CAWRKDQGFYRNGETQYF	TGTGCCTGGAGGAAAGACCAGGGGTTTTATCGTAACGGGGAGACCCAGTACTTC	TRBJ2-5	-	TRBV30	-
CASSLRGGSGYGYTF	TGTGCCAGCAGCTTGAGGGGGGGAAGTGGGTATGGCTACACCTTC	TRBJ1-2	-	TRBV5-4	-
CASSPEVQRNSPLHF	TGTGCCAGCAGCCCTGAGGTCCAGAGGAATTCACCCCTCCACTTT	TRBJ1-6	-	TRBV16	-
CASSLAGRYEQYF	TGTGCCAGCAGCTTAGCGGGCCGCTACGAGCAGTACTTC	TRBJ2-7	-	TRBV7-9	-
CASSFPSGVEQYF	TGTGCCAGCAGTTTCCCCTCCGGGGTCGAGCAGTACTTC	TRBJ2-7	-	TRBV28	-
CASRAGEGEQYF	TGTGCCAGTCGAGCGGGAGAGGGCGAGCAGTACTTC	TRBJ2-7	-	TRBV28	TRBD2
CAWSTYSGSSYNEQFF	TGTGCCTGGAGTACTTATAGCGGGAGCTCCTACAATGAGCAGTTCTTC	TRBJ2-1	-	TRBV30	TRBD2
CASGEGAAADTQYF	TGTGCCAGCGGGGAGGGAGCGGCCGCAGATACGCAGTATTTT	TRBJ2-3	few	TRBV6-4	TRBD2
CASSRDGGTYEQYF	TGCGCCAGCAGTCGGGACGGGGGAACCTACGAGCAGTACTTC	TRBJ2-7	-	TRBV5-1	-
CASSAQGADTEAFF	TGTGCCAGCAGCGCACAGGGGGCTGACACTGAAGCTTTCTTT	TRBJ1-1	-	TRBV6-4	TRBD1
CASSYQGQVNTEAFF	TGTGCCAGCAGCTACCAAGGACAGGTGAACACTGAAGCTTTCTTT	TRBJ1-1	-	TRBV7-9	TRBD1
CSGDSGSKLYNEQFF	TGCAGCGGGGATAGCGGGAGTAAACTCTACAATGAGCAGTTCTTC	TRBJ2-1	-	TRBV29-1	TRBD2
CASSEGTVQETQYF	TGTGCCAGCAGTGAAGGGACAGTCCAAGAGACCCAGTACTTC	TRBJ2-5	-	TRBV2	-
CASSPDRVTGTEAFF	TGTGCCAGCTCACCTGACAGGGTAACAGGTACTGAAGCTTTCTTT	TRBJ1-1	-	TRBV18	TRBD1
CASSLGGRARENIQYF	TGTGCCAGCAGCTTGGGCGGGAGGGCTCGAGAAAACATTCAGTACTTC	TRBJ2-4	-	TRBV5-5	TRBD2
CSSSETEDYGYTF	TGTTCCAGCAGCGAGACAGAAGACTATGGCTACACCTTC	TRBJ1-2	few	TRBV7-9	-
CASSRDGEKLFF	TGTGCCAGCAGCCGAGACGGGGAAAAACTGTTTTTT	TRBJ1-4	few	TRBV7-9	-
CASTQGARHYNEQFF	TGTGCCAGCACCCAAGGGGCGAGACACTACAATGAGCAGTTCTTC	TRBJ2-1	few	TRBV5-6	-
CATSRDAGNEQYF	TGTGCCACCAGCAGAGATGCGGGGAACGAGCAGTACTTC	TRBJ2-7	-	TRBV15	-
CARTRTSGYEQYF	TGTGCCAGAACGAGGACTAGCGGGTACGAGCAGTACTTC	TRBJ2-7	-	TRBV28	TRBD2
CASSPGTGGTEAFF	TGTGCCAGCTCTCCCGGGACAGGGGGAACTGAAGCTTTCTTT	TRBJ1-1	-	TRBV18	TRBD1
CASSYSIAGVEETQYF	TGTGCCAGCAGTTACTCCATAGCGGGAGTGGAGGAGACCCAGTACTTC	TRBJ2-5	-	TRBV6-5	TRBD2
CASRGQTGAQPQHF	TGTGCCAGCAGGGGGCAGACAGGGGCTCAGCCCCAGCATTTT	TRBJ1-5	-	TRBV25-1	TRBD1
CASREGPGLRSSYEQYF	TGTGCCAGCAGAGAAGGACCGGGACTCAGGAGCTCCTACGAGCAGTACTTC	TRBJ2-7	-	TRBV6-1	-
CASSPRGEWDSPLHF	TGTGCCAGCAGCCCCAGGGGTGAATGGGATTCACCCCTCCACTTT	TRBJ1-6	-	TRBV7-9	-
CSVEDRGAADTQYF	TGCAGCGTTGAAGATCGCGGAGCGGCAGATACGCAGTATTTT	TRBJ2-3	once	TRBV29-1	-
CASSDSGRDYEQYF	TGTGCCAGCAGTGACTCAGGACGGGACTACGAGCAGTACTTC	TRBJ2-7	-	TRBV6-4	-
CASSLAGTGADYNEQFF	TGTGCCAGCAGCTTAGCGGGGACAGGGGCAGATTACAATGAGCAGTTCTTC	TRBJ2-1	-	TRBV13	TRBD1
CATSTSEGLVGGNEQFF	TGTGCCACCAGCACCAGTGAGGGACTAGTGGGAGGCAATGAGCAGTTCTTC	TRBJ2-1	-	TRBV15	TRBD2
CASGPGYEQYF	TGTGCCAGCGGACCAGGGTACGAGCAGTACTTC	TRBJ2-7	-	TRBV28	-
CASRPDRGENHHASTDTQYF	TGTGCAAGTCGCCCGGACAGGGGAGAGAATCATCACGCTAGCACAGATACGCAGTATTTT	TRBJ2-3	-	TRBV12-2	-
CASREGQGAEGYGYTF	TGCGCCAGCAGGGAAGGACAGGGGGCTGAGGGCTATGGCTACACCTTC	TRBJ1-2	-	TRBV5-1	TRBD1
CASSTSGTANTEAFF	TGTGCCAGCTCTACCTCCGGGACAGCGAACACTGAAGCTTTCTTT	TRBJ1-1	-	TRBV9	TRBD1
CASSQGRNTEAFF	TGTGCCAGCAGCCAGGGCCGGAACACTGAAGCTTTCTTT	TRBJ1-1	once	TRBV13	-
CASKLGGYTDTQYF	TGTGCCAGCAAACTCGGGGGGTACACAGATACGCAGTATTTT	TRBJ2-3	few	TRBV28	TRBD2
CASSSYSGRAEDTQYF	TGCGCCAGCAGCTCATATAGCGGGAGGGCCGAAGATACGCAGTATTTT	TRBJ2-3	-	TRBV5-1	TRBD2
CASSYSAQGNTEAFF	TGTGCCAGCAGTTACTCAGCACAGGGGAACACTGAAGCTTTCTTT	TRBJ1-1	-	TRBV6-5	-
CAISEAGAGIGSGANVLTF	TGTGCCATCAGTGAAGCTGGGGCAGGGATTGGGTCTGGGGCCAACGTCCTGACTTTC	TRBJ2-6	-	TRBV10-3	-
CSARNTYEQYF	TGCAGTGCTAGAAACACGTACGAGCAGTACTTC	TRBJ2-7	-	TRBV20-1	-
CASSWTNYNSPLHF	TGTGCCAGCAGCTGGACAAATTATAATTCACCCCTCCACTTT	TRBJ1-6	-	TRBV7-2	-
CASSAHLQGDNYGYTF	TGTGCCAGCAGCGCCCACCTACAGGGGGACAACTATGGCTACACCTTC	TRBJ1-2	-	TRBV9	TRBD1
CASSLAGTGAAGGPQHF	TGTGCCAGCAGCTTAGCGGGGACAGGGGCCGCCGGAGGGCCCCAGCATTTT	TRBJ1-5	-	TRBV7-9	TRBD1
CASSLGQGTGMYEQYF	TGCGCCAGCAGCTTGGGGCAGGGGACAGGGATGTACGAGCAGTACTTC	TRBJ2-7	-	TRBV5-1	TRBD1
CASSDKGLAGFRETQYF	TGTGCCAGCAGCGACAAAGGGCTAGCGGGGTTCCGGGAGACCCAGTACTTC	TRBJ2-5	-	TRBV14	TRBD2